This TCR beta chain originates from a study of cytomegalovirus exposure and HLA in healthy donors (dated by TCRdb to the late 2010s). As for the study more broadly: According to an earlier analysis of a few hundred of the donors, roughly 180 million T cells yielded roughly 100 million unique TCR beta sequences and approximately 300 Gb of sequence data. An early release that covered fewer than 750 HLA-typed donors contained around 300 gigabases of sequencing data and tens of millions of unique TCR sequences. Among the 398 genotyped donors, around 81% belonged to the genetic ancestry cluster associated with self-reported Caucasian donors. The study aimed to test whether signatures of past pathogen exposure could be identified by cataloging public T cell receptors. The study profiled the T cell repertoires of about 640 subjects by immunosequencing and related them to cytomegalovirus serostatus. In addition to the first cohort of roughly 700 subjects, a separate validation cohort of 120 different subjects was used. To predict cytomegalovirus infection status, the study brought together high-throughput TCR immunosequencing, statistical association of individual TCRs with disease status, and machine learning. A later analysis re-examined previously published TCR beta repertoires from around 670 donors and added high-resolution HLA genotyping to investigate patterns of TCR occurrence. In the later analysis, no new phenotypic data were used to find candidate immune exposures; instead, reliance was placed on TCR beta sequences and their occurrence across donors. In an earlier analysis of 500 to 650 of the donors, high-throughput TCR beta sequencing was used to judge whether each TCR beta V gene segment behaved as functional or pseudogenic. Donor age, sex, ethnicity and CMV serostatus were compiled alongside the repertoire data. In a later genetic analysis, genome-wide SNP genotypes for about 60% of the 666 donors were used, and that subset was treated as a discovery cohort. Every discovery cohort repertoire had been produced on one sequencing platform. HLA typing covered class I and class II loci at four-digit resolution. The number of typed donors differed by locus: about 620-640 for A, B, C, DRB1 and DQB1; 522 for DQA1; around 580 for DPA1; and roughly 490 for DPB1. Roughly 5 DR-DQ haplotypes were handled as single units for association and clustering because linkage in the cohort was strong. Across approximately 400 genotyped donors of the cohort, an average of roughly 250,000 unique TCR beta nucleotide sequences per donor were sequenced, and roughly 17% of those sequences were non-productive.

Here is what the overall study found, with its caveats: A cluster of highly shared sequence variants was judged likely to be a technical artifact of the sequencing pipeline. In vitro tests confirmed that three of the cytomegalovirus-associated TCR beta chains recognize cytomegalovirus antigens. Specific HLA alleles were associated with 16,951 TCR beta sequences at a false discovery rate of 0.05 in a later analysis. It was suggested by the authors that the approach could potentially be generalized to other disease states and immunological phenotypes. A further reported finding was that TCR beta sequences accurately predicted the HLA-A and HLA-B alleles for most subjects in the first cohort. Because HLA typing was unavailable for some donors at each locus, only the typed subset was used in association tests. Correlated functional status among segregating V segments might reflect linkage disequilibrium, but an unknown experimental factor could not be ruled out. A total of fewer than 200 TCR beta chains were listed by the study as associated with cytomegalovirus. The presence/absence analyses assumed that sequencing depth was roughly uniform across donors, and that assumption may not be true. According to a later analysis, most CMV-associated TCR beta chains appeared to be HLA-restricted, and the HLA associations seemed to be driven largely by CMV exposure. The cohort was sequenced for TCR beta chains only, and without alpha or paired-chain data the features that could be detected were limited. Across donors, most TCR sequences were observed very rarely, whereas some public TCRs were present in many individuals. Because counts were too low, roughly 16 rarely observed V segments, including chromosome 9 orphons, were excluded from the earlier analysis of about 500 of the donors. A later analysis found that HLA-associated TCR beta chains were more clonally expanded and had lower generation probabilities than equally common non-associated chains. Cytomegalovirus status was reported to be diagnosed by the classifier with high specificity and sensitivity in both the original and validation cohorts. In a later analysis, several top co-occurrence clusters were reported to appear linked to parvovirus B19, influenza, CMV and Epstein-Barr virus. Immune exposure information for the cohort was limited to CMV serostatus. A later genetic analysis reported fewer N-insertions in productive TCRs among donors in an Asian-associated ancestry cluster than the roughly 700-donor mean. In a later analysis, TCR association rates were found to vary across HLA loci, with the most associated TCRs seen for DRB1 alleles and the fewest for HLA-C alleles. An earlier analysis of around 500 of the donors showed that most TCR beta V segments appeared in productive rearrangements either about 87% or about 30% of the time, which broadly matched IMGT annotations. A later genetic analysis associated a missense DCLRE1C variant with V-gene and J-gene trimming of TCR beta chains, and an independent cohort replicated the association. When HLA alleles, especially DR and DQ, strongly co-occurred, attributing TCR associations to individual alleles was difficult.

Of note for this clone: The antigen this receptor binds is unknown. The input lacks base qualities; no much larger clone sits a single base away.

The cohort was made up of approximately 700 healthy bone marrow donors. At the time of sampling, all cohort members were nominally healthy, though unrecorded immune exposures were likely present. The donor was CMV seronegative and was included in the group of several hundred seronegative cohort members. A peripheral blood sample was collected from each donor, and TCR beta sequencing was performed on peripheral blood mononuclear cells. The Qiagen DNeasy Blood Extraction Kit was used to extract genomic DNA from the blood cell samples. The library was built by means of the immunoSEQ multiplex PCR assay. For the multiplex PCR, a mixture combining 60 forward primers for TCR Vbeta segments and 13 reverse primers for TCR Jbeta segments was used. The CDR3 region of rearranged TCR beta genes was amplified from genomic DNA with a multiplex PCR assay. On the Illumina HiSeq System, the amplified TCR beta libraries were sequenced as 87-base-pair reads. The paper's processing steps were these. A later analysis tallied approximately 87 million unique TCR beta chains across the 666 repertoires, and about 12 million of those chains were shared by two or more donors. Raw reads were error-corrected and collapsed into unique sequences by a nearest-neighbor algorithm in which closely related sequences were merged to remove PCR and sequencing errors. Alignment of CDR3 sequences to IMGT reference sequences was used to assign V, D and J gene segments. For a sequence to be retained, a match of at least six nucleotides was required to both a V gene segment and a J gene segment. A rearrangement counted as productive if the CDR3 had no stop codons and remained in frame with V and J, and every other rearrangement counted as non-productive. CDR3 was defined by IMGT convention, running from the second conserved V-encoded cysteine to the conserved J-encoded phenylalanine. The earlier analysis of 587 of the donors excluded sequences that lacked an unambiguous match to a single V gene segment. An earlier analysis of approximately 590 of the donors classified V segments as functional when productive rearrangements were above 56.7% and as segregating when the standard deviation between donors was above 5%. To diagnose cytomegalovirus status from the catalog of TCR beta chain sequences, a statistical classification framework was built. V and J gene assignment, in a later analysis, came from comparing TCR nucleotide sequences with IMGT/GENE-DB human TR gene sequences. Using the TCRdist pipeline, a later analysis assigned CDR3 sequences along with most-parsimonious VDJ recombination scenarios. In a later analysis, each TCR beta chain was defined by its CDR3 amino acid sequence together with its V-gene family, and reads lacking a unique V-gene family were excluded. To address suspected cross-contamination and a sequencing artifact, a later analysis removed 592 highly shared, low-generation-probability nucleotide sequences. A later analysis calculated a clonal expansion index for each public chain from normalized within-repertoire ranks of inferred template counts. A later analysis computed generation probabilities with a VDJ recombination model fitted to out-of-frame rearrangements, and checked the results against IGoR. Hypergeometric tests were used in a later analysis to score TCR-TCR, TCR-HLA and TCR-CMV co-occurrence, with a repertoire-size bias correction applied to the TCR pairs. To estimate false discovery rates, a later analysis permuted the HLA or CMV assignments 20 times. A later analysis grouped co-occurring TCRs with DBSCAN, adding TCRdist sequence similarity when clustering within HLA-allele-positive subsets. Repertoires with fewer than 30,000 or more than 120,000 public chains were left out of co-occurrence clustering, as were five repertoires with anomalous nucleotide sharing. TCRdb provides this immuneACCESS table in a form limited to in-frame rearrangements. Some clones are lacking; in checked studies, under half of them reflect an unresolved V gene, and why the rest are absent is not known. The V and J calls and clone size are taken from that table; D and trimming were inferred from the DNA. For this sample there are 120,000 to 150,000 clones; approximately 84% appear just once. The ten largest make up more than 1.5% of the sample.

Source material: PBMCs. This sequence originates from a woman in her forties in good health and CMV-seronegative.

The bases read TGTGCCAGCAGTAATACAGGGGGCTTGGGGACTGAAGCTTTCTTT. Its coded protein is CASSNTGGLGTEAFF. The V and J genes are TRBV28 and TRBJ1-1; 9 bases in the junction line up with TRBD1. As encoded in the germline V gene, CDR1 is MDHEN while CDR2 is SYDVKM. Inclusive of the bounding cysteine and phenylalanine, the CDR3 is 15 residues long. Only the CDR3 DNA is retained, 45 bases long and in frame from the first base. The germline V end is reduced by 5 bases and the J end by 5 bases; junction bases left unmatched: 9.